This T cell receptor (beta chain) was found in a study of identical twins (dated by TCRdb to the mid-2010s). Background for the entire study: TCR alpha and beta repertoires from monozygotic twins, unrelated adults of various ages and cord blood were deep-sequenced to test whether fetal clonotypes persist. To rule out contamination, replicate twin experiments were performed at different times with different library preparation protocols. The research as a whole found: Because the same donors could not be followed over many years, the conclusions relied on cross-sectional statistical analysis. A weaker excess of twin sharing was found in beta out-of-frame sequences because the signal-to-noise ratio was lowered by fewer shared sequences. Out-of-frame TCR alpha sequences shared between twins showed an excess of low generation-probability sequences compared with coincidental sharing between unrelated individuals. Invariant T cells such as MAIT and iNKT could partly confound zero-insertion analyses, though diverse VJ usage argued against this for most clonotypes. Fewer insertions were carried by abundant cord blood beta clonotypes; a weaker similar trend was observed in young adult naive repertoires, while no such trend was observed in memory repertoires. Recombination models systematically underestimated out-of-frame TCR alpha sharing in monozygotic twins but agreed with sharing between unrelated individuals.

Only healthy Caucasian donors were included. Three pairs of female monozygotic twins, all aged 18 to 29 years, were included in the twin cohort. Positive isolation kits from Invitrogen were used to isolate CD4+ and CD8+ T cell populations. The library relied on 5' RACE. Instrument on record: Illumina HiSeq 2000. A universal primer binding site was added through template switching, and the final cDNA carried a unique molecular identifier so that TCR cDNA molecules could be counted accurately. Specific primers in the conserved constant-segment region were used to synthesize first-strand cDNA for the TCR alpha and beta chains. To control for contamination, each cDNA library was double barcoded with a SMART-Mk sample barcode plus Illumina barcodes. TruSeq adapter sequences along with Illumina sample barcodes were introduced in two successive PCR steps. The Illumina HiSeq platform was used with custom primers to sequence TCR alpha and beta cDNA libraries. In the source study's methods: Unique molecular identifiers were extracted from raw reads with MiGEC, and CDR3 positions were determined with MiXCR. Recombination models were inferred per individual with the repgenHMM and IGoR tools using an EM algorithm. Shared clonotype analysis was performed with the tcR package in R, normalizing sharing by the product of cloneset sizes. To study raw recombination free of thymic and clonal selection effects, out-of-frame nonproductive sequences were analyzed. TCRdb trimmed public reads at Q25 via fastp, called clones via MiXCR and kept in-frame beta chains. Each CDR3 protein appears once, grouped with its most common genes and DNA. V and J calls and clone size were set by TCRdb, not the authors. The sample table records approximately 550,000 distinct CDR3 sequences; approximately 20% of these occur just once. About 0.48% of the sample lies in the top ten.

V has 4 bases trimmed and J has 4 bases trimmed; junction bases matching no gene number 10. CDR1 and CDR2, looked up from the germline V gene, are SGHRS and YFSETQ. The CDR3 runs 17 amino acids, cysteine and phenylalanine included. Of all the DNA, just the CDR3 is kept, 51 bases in frame from base 1. A remark on this clonotype: What antigen it recognizes has not been identified. No much larger clone is present one base from it, and per-base qualities are unavailable.

The sample was also reused in another study, on yellow fever vaccine responses in identical twins. The second study, in turn, reports: The authors reported that the T cell response to vaccination in identical twins appeared partly convergent and partly personalized. In identical twins, the study followed T cell clones that responded to the vaccine with precision.

Sequences were obtained from CD4+ T cells sorted from blood. This TCR came from a woman younger than 35 in good health. The sequence joins TRBV5-1 to TRBJ2-1, and 11 bases in between align with TRBD2. The CDR3 protein is CASSPTMTSGVYNEQFF. The DNA reads as follows: TGCGCCAGCAGCCCGACCATGACTAGCGGGGTTTACAATGAGCAGTTCTTC.